Included here is one T cell receptor (beta chain) sequence, with context. Antigen specificity is unknown. The sample comes from a study of beta chain features in type 1 diabetes. General study findings and limits: For Type 1 diabetes patients, all four CD4+ subsets carried TCRB CDR3s that were moderately but significantly shorter.

The study reverse transcribed the entire isolated RNA, so it sequenced expressed TCRB transcripts. Method: immunoSEQ multiplex PCR; TCRdb's copy keeps in-frame clones and lacks some. The table includes about 16,000 clones, over 45% detected once. Donors contributed one heparinised blood draw apiece, averaging around 120 mL. By way of CD45RO/CCR7/CD25/CD127/CD95/CD27, the CD4+ regulatory, stem cell-like memory, central memory and naive cells were sorted. Purity exceeded 98% in all sorted populations. CDR3 size: 15 residues. Trimming at V came to 6 bases and at J to 0 bases, leaving 5 bases not matched to a gene. In germline, CDR1 is SEHNR, CDR2 FQNEAQ (reference sequence).

Sequenced input: stem cell memory CD4+ T cells from blood. This chain joins TRBV7-9 and TRBJ2-3; 8 bases line up with TRBD2. The receptor's source is a woman between 18 and 30 years old in good health. DNA of the CDR3: TGTGCCAGCAGTTCTATAGCGGGAAGCACAGATACGCAGTATTTT. It codes for CASSSIAGSTDTQYF. The variable domain in full, completed from reference TRBV7-9 and TRBJ2-3, reads DTGVSQNPRHKITKRGQNVTFRCDPISEHNRLYWYRQTLGQGPEFLTYFQNEAQLEKSRLLSDRFSAERPKGSFSTLEIQRTEQGDSAMYLCASSSIAGSTDTQYFGPGTRLTVL.